Below, 2 T cell receptor beta chains from the same sample are listed, as sequenced in a study of technical replicates of blood from several donors. Using immunoSEQ multiplex PCR, the repertoire was profiled, and TCRdb retains in-frame clones only, with some absent. The data show 100,000 or so clones, almost 97% seen once. Sequencing used T cells isolated from PBMCs. Receptor source: a human donor in good health.

With respect to this clone: The same CDR3 arises from other DNA sequences in this sample as well. This chain uses TRBV9 with TRBJ1-2, with 7 nucleotides matching TRBD1. This CDR3 is 13 amino acids long. From germline, CDR1 is SGDLS and CDR2 YYNGEE. V lost 0 bases, J lost 5 bases, and 1 base stayed unmatched. The chain's CDR3 is CASSVDRGYGYTF. As DNA, the CDR3 is TGTGCCAGCAGCGTAGACAGGGGATATGGCTACACCTTC.

The chain employs TRBV28 and TRBJ2-1; 12 bases align to TRBD2. After removal of 6 bases from V and 7 bases from J, the junction contained 4 bases not matched to a gene. The CDR3 consists of 14 residues. CDR1 is MDHEN, CDR2 SYDVKM, per germline. CDR3 in DNA: TGTGCCAGCAGACCCGGACTAGCGGGAAATGAGCAGTTCTTC. Translated, it gives CASRPGLAGNEQFF.